This TCR beta chain is from a study of T cell responses to AZD1222 COVID-19 vaccine. V lost 2 bases and J lost 8, with 16 bases in between. Germline V CDR1 and CDR2: SGDLS, YYNGEE. This CDR3 is built from 14 residues. The data were produced by immunoSEQ multiplex PCR, yet TCRdb's version contains in-frame clones alone and is incomplete. Here the sample spans 150,000 to 200,000 clones, 75% to 90% being singletons. Points from the study as a whole: There were mostly white British donors and more females than males, and clonal diversity was possibly underestimated. Within unmutated variant regions lay the reported targets of nearly half of spike-specific TCRs.

Regarding this clone: Its antigen is as yet unknown.

Sample: peripheral blood, taken on day 0 of MenACWY control vaccination. V gene TRBV9 combines with J gene TRBJ2-5; maybe TRBD2 (6 bases). The TCR was taken from an adult in good health. CDR3 in DNA: TGTGCCAGCAGCGTGGGCGGGGCGAGTTTTACCCAGTACTTC. As protein: CASSVGGASFTQYF.